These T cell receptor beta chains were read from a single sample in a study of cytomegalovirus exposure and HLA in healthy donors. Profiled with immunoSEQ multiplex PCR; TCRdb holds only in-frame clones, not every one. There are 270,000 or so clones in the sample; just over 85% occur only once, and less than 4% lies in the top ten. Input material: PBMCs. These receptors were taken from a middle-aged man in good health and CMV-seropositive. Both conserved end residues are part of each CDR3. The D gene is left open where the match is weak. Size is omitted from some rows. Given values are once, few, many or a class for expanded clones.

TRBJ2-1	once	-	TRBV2	CASDSISYNEQFF	TGTGCCAGTGACAGTATCTCCTACAATGAGCAGTTCTTC
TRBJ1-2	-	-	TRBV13	CASSLRVDGYTF	TGTGCCAGCAGCTTGAGGGTCGATGGCTACACCTTC
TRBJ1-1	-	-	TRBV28	CASTGGPRGRHTEAFF	TGTGCCAGCACCGGCGGGCCACGGGGTCGGCACACTGAAGCTTTCTTT
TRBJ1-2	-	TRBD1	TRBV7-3	CASSQGGTGGNYGYTF	TGTGCCAGCAGCCAAGGCGGGACAGGGGGCAACTATGGCTACACCTTC
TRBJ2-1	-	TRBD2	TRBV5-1	CASSSIPGLAYNEQFF	TGCGCCAGCAGCTCTATCCCGGGACTAGCGTACAATGAGCAGTTCTTC
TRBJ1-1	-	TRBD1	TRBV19	CASSIGGTGVTEAFF	TGTGCCAGTAGTATAGGTGGGACAGGGGTGACTGAAGCTTTCTTT
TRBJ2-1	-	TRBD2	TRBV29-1	CSVAATSGSNEQFF	TGCAGCGTTGCCGCGACTAGCGGGAGTAATGAGCAGTTCTTC
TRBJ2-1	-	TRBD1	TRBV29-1	CSVEGDRDNEQFF	TGCAGCGTTGAAGGGGACAGGGACAATGAGCAGTTCTTC
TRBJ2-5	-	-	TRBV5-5	CASRWTVQETQYF	TGTGCCAGCAGGTGGACAGTTCAAGAGACCCAGTACTTC
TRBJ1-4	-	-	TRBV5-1	CASSSQGGEKLFF	TGCGCCAGCAGCTCGCAGGGTGGTGAAAAACTGTTTTTT
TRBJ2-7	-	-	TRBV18	CASSPGWGDEQYF	TGTGCCAGCTCACCAGGATGGGGAGACGAGCAGTACTTC
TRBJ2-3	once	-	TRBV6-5	CASSPERGTDTQYF	TGTGCCAGCAGTCCTGAACGGGGGACAGATACGCAGTATTTT
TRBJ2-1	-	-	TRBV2	CASSDLASGSYNEQFF	TGTGCCAGCAGTGATTTGGCCAGCGGCTCCTACAATGAGCAGTTCTTC
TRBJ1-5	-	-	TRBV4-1	CASSQPLRGSNQPQHF	TGCGCCAGCAGCCAACCCCTTCGGGGGAGCAATCAGCCCCAGCATTTT
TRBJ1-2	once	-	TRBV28	CASSRTANYGYTF	TGTGCCAGCAGCAGGACAGCTAACTATGGCTACACCTTC
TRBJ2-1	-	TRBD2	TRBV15	CATSRELREEFF	TGTGCCACCAGCAGAGAGTTGCGGGAGGAGTTCTTC
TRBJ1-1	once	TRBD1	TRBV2	CASRGQGVGTEAFF	TGTGCCAGCAGGGGACAGGGGGTCGGCACTGAAGCTTTCTTT
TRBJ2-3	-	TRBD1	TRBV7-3	CASSSTGTTDTQYF	TGTGCCAGCAGCTCGACAGGGACCACAGATACGCAGTATTTT
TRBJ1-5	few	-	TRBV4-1	CASSQWSGNQPQHF	TGCGCCAGCAGCCAATGGTCCGGGAATCAGCCCCAGCATTTT
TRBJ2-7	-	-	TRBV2	CASSEETGSYEQYF	TGTGCCAGCAGTGAAGAGACAGGCTCCTACGAGCAGTACTTC
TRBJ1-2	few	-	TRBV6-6	CASSARGRSHGYTF	TGTGCCAGCAGTGCGCGGGGACGTTCCCACGGCTACACCTTC
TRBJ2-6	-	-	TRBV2	CASRTGNYGSGANVLTF	TGTGCCAGCAGAACAGGGAATTATGGCTCTGGGGCCAACGTCCTGACTTTC
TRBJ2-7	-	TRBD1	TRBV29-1	CSALGTEDSYEQYF	TGCAGCGCCCTAGGGACAGAAGATTCCTACGAGCAGTACTTC
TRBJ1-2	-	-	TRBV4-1	CASSHFAGIYGYTF	TGCGCCAGCAGCCATTTCGCAGGGATCTATGGCTACACCTTC
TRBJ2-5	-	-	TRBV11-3	CASSPRQGGETQYF	TGTGCCAGCAGCCCACGTCAGGGGGGAGAGACCCAGTACTTC
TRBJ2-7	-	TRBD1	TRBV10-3	CAISESGTEYEQYF	TGTGCCATCAGTGAGTCGGGGACAGAGTACGAGCAGTACTTC
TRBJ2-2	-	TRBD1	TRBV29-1	CSVELPDRANTGELFF	TGCAGCGTTGAACTCCCTGACAGGGCGAACACCGGGGAGCTGTTTTTT
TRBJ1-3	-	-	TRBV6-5	CASSYGGFPGNTIYF	TGTGCCAGCAGTTACGGGGGGTTTCCTGGAAACACCATATATTTT
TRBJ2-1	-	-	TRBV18	CASSHQFDRSNEQFF	TGTGCCAGCTCGCATCAGTTTGACAGAAGCAATGAGCAGTTCTTC
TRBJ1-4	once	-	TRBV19	CASSIWSRGNEKLFF	TGTGCCAGTAGTATATGGAGTCGCGGTAATGAAAAACTGTTTTTT
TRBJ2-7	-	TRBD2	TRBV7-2	CASSLARLARSSYEQYF	TGTGCCAGCAGCTTAGCAAGACTAGCGAGGAGCTCCTACGAGCAGTACTTC
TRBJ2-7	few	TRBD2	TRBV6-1	CASSVPGLAPEQYF	TGTGCCAGCAGTGTACCGGGACTAGCACCCGAGCAGTACTTC
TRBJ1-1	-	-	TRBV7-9	CSSSHATVLNTEAFF	TGTTCCAGCAGCCACGCGACAGTGCTGAACACTGAAGCTTTCTTT